One and the same sample provided the 4 T cell receptor beta chains below, sequenced in a study of cytomegalovirus exposure and HLA in healthy donors. Primers included in the PCR were 60 Vbeta and 13 Jbeta primers. TCRdb's copy holds only in-frame clones and misses some; the assay was immunoSEQ multiplex PCR. Here the sample spans under 200,000 clones, less than 75% being singletons. Sequenced input: PBMCs. All receptors derive from a girl aged 5-17 years in good health and CMV-seronegative.

The V call is TRBV15, the J call TRBJ1-2, with D possibly matching TRBD1 (6 bases). CDR3 length: 14 amino acids. The germline V gene has CDR1 LNHNV and CDR2 YYDKDF (reference sequence). Trimming shortened V by 0 bases and J by 10 bases, and 15 bases separated the two germline ends. The CDR3 nucleotides are TGTGCCACCAGCAGAGATAGTGGAAGGACAGCCTACACCTTC. Translation: CATSRDSGRTAYTF.

The V and J genes are TRBV6-5 and TRBJ1-2; D is ambiguous. The CDR3 spans 14 residues. Germline-derived CDR1 and CDR2 are MNHEY and SVGAGI. With 5 bases removed from V and 8 bases from J, the gap between germline ends came to 18 bases. The CDR3 protein is CASSAHRTRGGYTF. As DNA, the CDR3 is TGTGCCAGCAGTGCACATAGAACCCGGGGAGGCTACACCTTC.

The rearrangement uses TRBV7-3 and TRBJ2-3; 7 bases line up with TRBD2. The CDR3 totals 15 residues. Germline V lookup: CDR1 SGHTA, CDR2 FQGTGA. J was trimmed by 1 base and V by 5 bases; bases with no gene match: 6. The CDR3 protein is CASSQYAGGTDTQYF. CDR3 bases: TGTGCCAGCAGCCAGTATGCGGGGGGCACAGATACGCAGTATTTT. Using reference TRBV7-3 and TRBJ2-3 for the parts outside the CDR3, the full variable domain is GAGVSQTPSNKVTEKGKYVELRCDPISGHTALYWYRQSLGQGPEFLIYFQGTGAADDSGLPNDRFFAVRPEGSVSTLKIQRTERGDSAVYLCASSQYAGGTDTQYFGPGTRLTVL.

To note about this clone: The same CDR3 arises from other DNA sequences in this sample as well. The chain couples TRBV5-1 to TRBJ2-3; TRBD2 agrees at 16 bases. Germline CDR1 and CDR2: SGHRS and YFSETQ. The junction had 5 bases not matched to a gene; V was cut back by 0 bases and J by 4 bases. This CDR3 spans 18 amino acids. CDR3 nucleotide sequence: TGCGCCAGCAGCTTGGGGGACGGGACTAGCGGGGGGGCAGATACGCAGTATTTT. It encodes CASSLGDGTSGGADTQYF.